This T cell receptor (beta chain) was captured by sequencing in a study of T cell responses to AZD1222 COVID-19 vaccine. Some clones are missing from TCRdb's copy, which holds only in-frame ones; the method was immunoSEQ multiplex PCR. The sample contains 150,000 to 200,000 clones, approximately 89% of which appear only once. Trimming stripped 0 bases from V and 4 bases from J, with 15 bases between. Germline V gene sequence: CDR1 MNHEY, CDR2 SVGAGI. The CDR3 extends over 16 amino acids. Study-wide findings and caveats: Mapped onto spike, vaccine-associated CD4 TCRs spanned it and were dominant at 160-218 and 743-854. Repertoires were obtained only post-peak T cell response. Baseline seropositives among AZD1222 recipients totaled only five or six. Clonal diversity may have been underestimated, and the donors were mostly white British, with more females than males.

With respect to this clone: The antigen is unknown.

The source of this sequence is an adult who received the AZD1222 COVID-19 vaccine. Sequencing used peripheral blood, obtained 28 days after the second AZD1222 dose. V is TRBV6-5 and J is TRBJ1-1; perhaps TRBD1 as D (6 bases). The chain's CDR3 is CASSYSIGEGGTEAFF. In DNA form, the CDR3 reads TGTGCCAGCAGTTACTCGATTGGGGAAGGGGGCACTGAAGCTTTCTTT.